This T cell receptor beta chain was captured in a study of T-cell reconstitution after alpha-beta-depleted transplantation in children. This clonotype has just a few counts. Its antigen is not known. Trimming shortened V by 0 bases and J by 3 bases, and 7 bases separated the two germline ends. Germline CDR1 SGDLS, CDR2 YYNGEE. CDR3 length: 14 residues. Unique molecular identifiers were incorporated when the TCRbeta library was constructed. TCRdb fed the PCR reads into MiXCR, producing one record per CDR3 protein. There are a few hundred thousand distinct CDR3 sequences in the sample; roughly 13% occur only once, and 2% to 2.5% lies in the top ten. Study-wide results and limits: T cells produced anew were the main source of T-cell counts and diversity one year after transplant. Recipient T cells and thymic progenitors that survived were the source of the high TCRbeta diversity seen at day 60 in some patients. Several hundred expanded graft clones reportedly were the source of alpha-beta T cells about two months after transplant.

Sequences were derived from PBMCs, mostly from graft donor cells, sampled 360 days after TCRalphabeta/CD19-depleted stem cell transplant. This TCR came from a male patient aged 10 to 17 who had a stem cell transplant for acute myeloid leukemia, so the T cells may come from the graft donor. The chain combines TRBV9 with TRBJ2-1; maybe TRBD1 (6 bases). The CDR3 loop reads CASSVDRDYNEQFF. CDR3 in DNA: TGTGCCAGCAGCGTAGACAGGGACTACAATGAGCAGTTCTTC.